This record looks at one T cell receptor beta chain sequence and its context. Antigen unknown. The 5'RACE method, run with constant-segment primers, produced TCR alpha and TCR beta cDNA libraries (carrying sample barcodes and UMIs). Using its own MiXCR run on the 5' RACE reads, TCRdb lists one record per CDR3 protein. The sample consists of roughly 170,000 distinct CDR3 sequences, approximately 17% of them appearing once. This entry is derived from a study of T-cell memory formation after mild COVID-19. Study outcomes and limitations: Clones that got smaller from day 15 to 85 had even CD4/CD8, while clones growing later tipped toward CD4+. Contracting CD4+ clones were located mainly in CM and EM, and CD8+ clones in EMRA. Several responding clones turned up in pre-infection memory, indicating that cross-reactive memory may have taken part.

The CDR3 runs 11 residues. Per germline, CDR1 LNHDA and CDR2 SQIVND (reference sequence). Trimming left V 8 bases short and J 5 bases short, with 7 bases between. The rearrangement joins TRBV19 to TRBJ1-5; D unclear. The sample was PBMCs or a T cell subset sorted from them (not recorded which). The TCR sequence derives from a man aged 18 to 29 who had mild COVID-19 (a few samples of this study predate the infection). Cell type and time point are not known. This chain's CDR3 is CASQVHQPQHF. The CDR3 DNA reads TGTGCCAGTCAGGTCCATCAGCCCCAGCATTTT.